The rows below give T cell receptor beta chains drawn from one sample of a study of cytomegalovirus exposure and HLA in healthy donors. Clones were read by immunoSEQ multiplex PCR, and TCRdb kept only the in-frame ones, dropping some. The table lists 120,000 or so clones, 80% of them singletons. The sequenced sample consisted of PBMCs. These receptors came from a man over 45 in good health and CMV-seronegative. CDR3s include the opening cysteine and the closing phenylalanine or tryptophan. The order of the fields is J gene, D gene, clone size, V gene, CDR3 length, CDR3 protein, CDR3 DNA. D genes are given only for firm matches. Size is stated for part of the rows, as once, few or many counts, or as a class when the clone is expanded.

J gene: TRBJ2-7
D gene: TRBD2
clone size: NA
V gene: TRBV7-3
CDR3 length: 15
CDR3 protein: CASSLGGRVPYEQYF
CDR3 DNA: TGTGCCAGCAGCTTAGGGGGGAGGGTTCCCTACGAGCAGTACTTC

J gene: TRBJ2-5
D gene: NA
clone size: NA
V gene: TRBV4-1
CDR3 length: 12
CDR3 protein: CASSHRGGQGYF
CDR3 DNA: TGCGCCAGCAGCCACCGAGGCGGTCAGGGGTACTTC

J gene: TRBJ2-1
D gene: NA
clone size: few
V gene: TRBV7-3
CDR3 length: 14
CDR3 protein: CASSLTFGRGEQFF
CDR3 DNA: TGTGCCAGCAGCTTAACGTTTGGTAGGGGTGAGCAGTTCTTC

J gene: TRBJ2-7
D gene: TRBD1
clone size: once
V gene: TRBV19
CDR3 length: 14
CDR3 protein: CASSVGRGSYEQYF
CDR3 DNA: TGTGCCAGTAGTGTTGGCAGGGGGTCCTACGAGCAGTACTTC

J gene: TRBJ1-1
D gene: NA
clone size: NA
V gene: TRBV7-2
CDR3 length: 13
CDR3 protein: CASSLLQGTEAFF
CDR3 DNA: TGTGCCAGCAGCCTACTGCAGGGAACTGAAGCTTTCTTT

J gene: TRBJ1-1
D gene: NA
clone size: NA
V gene: TRBV7-9
CDR3 length: 14
CDR3 protein: CASSLAFAGLEAFF
CDR3 DNA: TGTGCCAGCAGCTTAGCTTTCGCAGGGCTTGAAGCTTTCTTT

J gene: TRBJ2-3
D gene: NA
clone size: NA
V gene: TRBV29-1
CDR3 length: 15
CDR3 protein: CSVQGRGWSTDTQYF
CDR3 DNA: TGCAGCGTGCAAGGGAGGGGGTGGAGCACAGATACGCAGTATTTT

J gene: TRBJ1-1
D gene: TRBD1
clone size: NA
V gene: TRBV7-2
CDR3 length: 14
CDR3 protein: CASSWGQGATEAFF
CDR3 DNA: TGTGCCAGCAGCTGGGGACAGGGAGCCACTGAAGCTTTCTTT

J gene: TRBJ2-1
D gene: NA
clone size: NA
V gene: TRBV7-5
CDR3 length: 17
CDR3 protein: CVRSLTGASGIYNEQFF
CDR3 DNA: TGTGTCAGAAGCCTGACAGGGGCTAGCGGGATCTACAATGAGCAGTTCTTC

J gene: TRBJ1-4
D gene: TRBD1
clone size: NA
V gene: TRBV6-1
CDR3 length: 15
CDR3 protein: CASSLGTGLNEKLFF
CDR3 DNA: TGTGCCAGCAGCTTGGGGACAGGGCTAAATGAAAAACTGTTTTTT

J gene: TRBJ1-2
D gene: TRBD1
clone size: NA
V gene: TRBV10-3
CDR3 length: 14
CDR3 protein: CAISADRGDYGYTF
CDR3 DNA: TGTGCCATCAGTGCGGACAGGGGGGACTATGGCTACACCTTC

J gene: TRBJ2-7
D gene: TRBD1
clone size: NA
V gene: TRBV6-1
CDR3 length: 15
CDR3 protein: CSSSEGTAVSYEQYF
CDR3 DNA: TGTTCCAGCAGTGAAGGGACAGCCGTCTCCTACGAGCAGTACTTC

J gene: TRBJ1-4
D gene: NA
clone size: NA
V gene: TRBV4-1
CDR3 length: 17
CDR3 protein: CASSQVNMGLSNEKLFF
CDR3 DNA: TGCGCCAGCAGCCAAGTCAATATGGGGCTGTCTAATGAAAAACTGTTTTTT

J gene: TRBJ1-1
D gene: NA
clone size: NA
V gene: TRBV6-5
CDR3 length: 12
CDR3 protein: CASSPRGVITFF
CDR3 DNA: TGTGCCAGCAGTCCGCGAGGTGTGATAACTTTCTTT

J gene: TRBJ2-2
D gene: NA
clone size: NA
V gene: TRBV18
CDR3 length: 14
CDR3 protein: CASSPPATGGELFF
CDR3 DNA: TGTGCCAGCTCACCACCGGCAACGGGCGGGGAGCTGTTTTTT

J gene: TRBJ2-3
D gene: TRBD2
clone size: NA
V gene: TRBV4-1
CDR3 length: 16
CDR3 protein: CASSQERGGTSDTQYF
CDR3 DNA: TGCGCCAGCAGCCAAGAGCGGGGGGGCACATCAGATACGCAGTATTTT

J gene: TRBJ1-1
D gene: NA
clone size: NA
V gene: TRBV10-3
CDR3 length: 13
CDR3 protein: CAIMTQGDTEAFF
CDR3 DNA: TGTGCCATCATGACACAGGGTGACACTGAAGCTTTCTTT

J gene: TRBJ2-3
D gene: TRBD1
clone size: NA
V gene: TRBV5-4
CDR3 length: 17
CDR3 protein: CASSPPPGQGAADTQYF
CDR3 DNA: TGTGCCAGCAGCCCACCCCCGGGACAGGGGGCGGCAGATACGCAGTATTTT

J gene: TRBJ2-1
D gene: TRBD2
clone size: NA
V gene: TRBV7-2
CDR3 length: 17
CDR3 protein: CASSFPLAGGPSNKQFF
CDR3 DNA: TGTGCCAGCAGCTTCCCCTTAGCGGGAGGCCCGTCAAACAAGCAGTTCTTC

J gene: TRBJ1-1
D gene: NA
clone size: NA
V gene: TRBV11-1
CDR3 length: 15
CDR3 protein: CASSPRRERGTEAFF
CDR3 DNA: TGTGCCAGCAGCCCTCGGAGGGAGCGGGGCACTGAAGCTTTCTTT

J gene: TRBJ2-3
D gene: NA
clone size: NA
V gene: TRBV5-4
CDR3 length: 17
CDR3 protein: CASSPGSGRGSTDTQYF
CDR3 DNA: TGTGCCAGCAGCCCTGGATCCGGTAGGGGTAGCACAGATACGCAGTATTTT

J gene: TRBJ2-2
D gene: TRBD2
clone size: NA
V gene: TRBV10-3
CDR3 length: 19
CDR3 protein: CAISDRPHSGGAKTGELFF
CDR3 DNA: TGTGCCATCAGTGACCGACCTCATAGCGGGGGGGCAAAGACCGGGGAGCTGTTTTTT

J gene: TRBJ2-1
D gene: TRBD2
clone size: NA
V gene: TRBV10-3
CDR3 length: 16
CDR3 protein: CAISENTSGRGGEQFF
CDR3 DNA: TGTGCCATCAGTGAGAATACTAGCGGGAGAGGAGGTGAGCAGTTCTTC

J gene: TRBJ1-2
D gene: NA
clone size: NA
V gene: TRBV13
CDR3 length: 11
CDR3 protein: CASSSGYGYTF
CDR3 DNA: TGTGCCAGCAGCTCGGGTTATGGCTACACCTTC

J gene: TRBJ2-5
D gene: NA
clone size: NA
V gene: TRBV19
CDR3 length: 16
CDR3 protein: CASSTFQLGGTETQYF
CDR3 DNA: TGTGCCAGTAGCACTTTCCAACTAGGCGGTACAGAGACCCAGTACTTC

J gene: TRBJ2-1
D gene: TRBD1
clone size: NA
V gene: TRBV11-3
CDR3 length: 15
CDR3 protein: CASSLGQGAPDEQFF
CDR3 DNA: TGTGCCAGCAGCTTAGGACAGGGGGCCCCAGATGAGCAGTTCTTC

J gene: TRBJ1-4
D gene: NA
clone size: NA
V gene: TRBV2
CDR3 length: 15
CDR3 protein: CASSYDRDSLEKLFF
CDR3 DNA: TGTGCCAGCAGCTATGACAGAGACAGCCTTGAAAAACTGTTTTTT

J gene: TRBJ2-1
D gene: TRBD2
clone size: NA
V gene: TRBV27
CDR3 length: 16
CDR3 protein: CASSSPGTSGENEQFF
CDR3 DNA: TGTGCCAGCAGCTCCCCCGGGACTAGCGGAGAAAATGAGCAGTTCTTC

J gene: TRBJ2-7
D gene: TRBD2
clone size: NA
V gene: TRBV11-2
CDR3 length: 15
CDR3 protein: CASSPLGLASYEQYF
CDR3 DNA: TGTGCCAGCAGCCCTCTTGGACTAGCGAGCTACGAGCAGTACTTC

J gene: TRBJ2-7
D gene: TRBD2
clone size: once
V gene: TRBV5-1
CDR3 length: 16
CDR3 protein: CASSWGLAGVSYEQYF
CDR3 DNA: TGCGCCAGCAGCTGGGGACTAGCGGGGGTTTCCTACGAGCAGTACTTC

J gene: TRBJ2-7
D gene: TRBD1
clone size: NA
V gene: TRBV4-3
CDR3 length: 16
CDR3 protein: CASSQGSGTGVYEQYF
CDR3 DNA: TGCGCCAGCAGCCAAGGTTCCGGGACAGGGGTCTACGAGCAGTACTTC

J gene: TRBJ1-1
D gene: NA
clone size: NA
V gene: TRBV25-1
CDR3 length: 13
CDR3 protein: CASSPTVNTEAFF
CDR3 DNA: TGTGCCAGCAGTCCGACAGTGAACACTGAAGCTTTCTTT

J gene: TRBJ1-1
D gene: NA
clone size: few
V gene: TRBV7-6
CDR3 length: 12
CDR3 protein: CASSPLGAEAFF
CDR3 DNA: TGTGCCAGCAGCCCGTTAGGGGCTGAAGCTTTCTTT

J gene: TRBJ2-3
D gene: TRBD2
clone size: NA
V gene: TRBV28
CDR3 length: 15
CDR3 protein: CASSPPAGATDTQYF
CDR3 DNA: TGTGCCAGCAGTCCCCCGGCGGGAGCCACAGATACGCAGTATTTT

J gene: TRBJ2-5
D gene: NA
clone size: NA
V gene: TRBV7-2
CDR3 length: 16
CDR3 protein: CASSLNQAVRGETQYF
CDR3 DNA: TGTGCCAGCAGCTTAAATCAGGCGGTCAGGGGAGAGACCCAGTACTTC

J gene: TRBJ2-2
D gene: NA
clone size: NA
V gene: TRBV6-5
CDR3 length: 14
CDR3 protein: CASTNLQHTGELFF
CDR3 DNA: TGTGCCAGCACTAATTTACAGCACACCGGGGAGCTGTTTTTT

J gene: TRBJ2-2
D gene: NA
clone size: NA
V gene: TRBV29-1
CDR3 length: 14
CDR3 protein: CSIAVGGTGGELFF
CDR3 DNA: TGCAGCATAGCCGTCGGAGGGACTGGCGGGGAGCTGTTTTTT

J gene: TRBJ2-3
D gene: TRBD1
clone size: NA
V gene: TRBV27
CDR3 length: 19
CDR3 protein: CASRPGWGGQAGSTDTQYF
CDR3 DNA: TGTGCCAGCAGACCGGGGTGGGGTGGACAGGCCGGGAGCACAGATACGCAGTATTTT

J gene: TRBJ2-3
D gene: TRBD2
clone size: NA
V gene: TRBV7-3
CDR3 length: 14
CDR3 protein: CASSPRLAPDTQYF
CDR3 DNA: TGTGCCAGCAGCCCGAGACTAGCCCCAGATACGCAGTATTTT

J gene: TRBJ2-2
D gene: TRBD2
clone size: NA
V gene: TRBV15
CDR3 length: 14
CDR3 protein: CATSRGGFSGELFF
CDR3 DNA: TGTGCCACCAGCAGGGGGGGGTTCTCCGGGGAGCTGTTTTTT

J gene: TRBJ1-1
D gene: NA
clone size: NA
V gene: TRBV2
CDR3 length: 20
CDR3 protein: CASSGPLRQSLDVSNTEAFF
CDR3 DNA: TGTGCCAGCAGTGGGCCCCTTAGACAGTCTCTCGACGTCTCGAACACTGAAGCTTTCTTT

J gene: TRBJ1-3
D gene: NA
clone size: NA
V gene: TRBV27
CDR3 length: 15
CDR3 protein: CASSLSGWRGNTIYF
CDR3 DNA: TGTGCCAGCAGTTTGTCCGGGTGGAGAGGAAACACCATATATTTT

J gene: TRBJ2-1
D gene: NA
clone size: NA
V gene: TRBV6-6
CDR3 length: 13
CDR3 protein: CASSYALESEQFF
CDR3 DNA: TGTGCCAGCAGTTACGCCCTCGAGTCGGAGCAGTTCTTC

J gene: TRBJ1-2
D gene: NA
clone size: NA
V gene: TRBV6-1
CDR3 length: 14
CDR3 protein: CASIGGGRTYGYTF
CDR3 DNA: TGTGCCAGCATCGGGGGCGGGAGAACCTATGGCTACACCTTC

J gene: TRBJ1-4
D gene: NA
clone size: few
V gene: TRBV7-6
CDR3 length: 15
CDR3 protein: CASSLGLGANEKLFF
CDR3 DNA: TGTGCCAGCAGCTTAGGTCTCGGGGCTAATGAAAAACTGTTTTTT

J gene: TRBJ2-7
D gene: TRBD1
clone size: NA
V gene: TRBV4-3
CDR3 length: 14
CDR3 protein: CASSQSTGTYEQYF
CDR3 DNA: TGCGCCAGCAGCCAATCGACAGGGACCTACGAGCAGTACTTC

J gene: TRBJ1-3
D gene: TRBD1
clone size: few
V gene: TRBV5-1
CDR3 length: 14
CDR3 protein: CASSVGTGENTIYF
CDR3 DNA: TGCGCCAGCAGCGTCGGGACAGGAGAAAACACCATATATTTT

J gene: TRBJ1-6
D gene: TRBD1
clone size: NA
V gene: TRBV5-6
CDR3 length: 16
CDR3 protein: CASSLGQGSYNSPLHF
CDR3 DNA: TGTGCCAGCAGCTTGGGACAGGGGTCGTACAATTCACCCCTCCACTTT

J gene: TRBJ1-4
D gene: NA
clone size: NA
V gene: TRBV4-2
CDR3 length: 15
CDR3 protein: CASRRRHRVDEKLFF
CDR3 DNA: TGTGCCAGCAGGAGGAGGCACAGGGTGGATGAAAAACTGTTTTTT

J gene: TRBJ1-3
D gene: NA
clone size: few
V gene: TRBV5-1
CDR3 length: 16
CDR3 protein: CASSLRQGAERNTIYF
CDR3 DNA: TGCGCCAGCAGCCTTCGCCAGGGTGCTGAGCGAAACACCATATATTTT

J gene: TRBJ2-4
D gene: NA
clone size: NA
V gene: TRBV4-2
CDR3 length: 15
CDR3 protein: CASSQKTPDRDIQYF
CDR3 DNA: TGTGCCAGCAGCCAAAAAACGCCCGACAGAGACATTCAGTACTTC

J gene: TRBJ2-7
D gene: TRBD2
clone size: NA
V gene: TRBV2
CDR3 length: 15
CDR3 protein: CASSPITSGSHEQYF
CDR3 DNA: TGTGCCAGCAGCCCGATTACTAGCGGGAGCCACGAGCAGTACTTC

J gene: TRBJ2-6
D gene: NA
clone size: NA
V gene: TRBV7-2
CDR3 length: 14
CDR3 protein: CASLEDSGANVLTF
CDR3 DNA: TGTGCCAGCCTAGAGGACTCTGGGGCCAACGTCCTGACTTTC

J gene: TRBJ2-7
D gene: TRBD2
clone size: NA
V gene: TRBV6-5
CDR3 length: 15
CDR3 protein: CASAPWREGLSEQYF
CDR3 DNA: TGTGCCAGCGCCCCGTGGCGGGAGGGATTAAGTGAGCAGTACTTC

J gene: TRBJ2-7
D gene: TRBD1
clone size: NA
V gene: TRBV5-1
CDR3 length: 15
CDR3 protein: CASSLAQGGVDEQYF
CDR3 DNA: TGCGCCAGCAGCCTGGCACAGGGGGGAGTCGACGAGCAGTACTTC

J gene: TRBJ1-2
D gene: NA
clone size: NA
V gene: TRBV19
CDR3 length: 15
CDR3 protein: CASSIGLLIRDGYTF
CDR3 DNA: TGTGCCAGCAGTATAGGTCTTTTAATTCGGGATGGCTACACCTTC

J gene: TRBJ2-7
D gene: TRBD2
clone size: NA
V gene: TRBV10-3
CDR3 length: 13
CDR3 protein: CAISERGESEQYF
CDR3 DNA: TGTGCCATCAGTGAGCGGGGGGAAAGCGAGCAGTACTTC